The sequence of this T cell receptor (beta chain) was determined in a study of T cells in Graves' hyperthyroidism and ophthalmopathy. Study overall: Sampling of peripheral blood happened at initial diagnosis, prior to any treatment.

The study's findings and limits: Ophthalmopathy was predicted by the model a median of around 5.9 months ahead of onset. Blood also contained most expanded thyroid clonotypes above 0.001.

Remarks on this clonotype: The antigen remains unidentified.

TCR beta CDR3 sequences were amplified from RNA transcripts. First-round RT-PCR targeting the TCR CDR3 was performed with the HTBI primer set. Each CDR3 protein is one row after TCRdb ran MiXCR on the multiplex PCR reads. The repertoire holds some 250,000 distinct CDR3 sequences, 13% to 15% seen once, with about an eighth in the top ten. Participants, patients aged 18 to 65, had newly diagnosed hyperthyroidism with a duration under 2 months. V gave up 7 bases and J gave up 8 bases; unmatched junction bases: 2. Germline loops: CDR1 ENHRY, CDR2 SYGVKD. The CDR3 runs to 13 residues. The source of this sequence is a woman between 40 and 50 years old with Graves' hyperthyroidism that later progressed to Graves' ophthalmopathy. The specimen sequenced was blood. The chain uses TRBV10-3 and TRBJ2-1, with 13 nucleotides matching TRBD2. The CDR3 is CAINGLAGDEQFF. The DNA of the CDR3 is TGTGCCATCAATGGACTAGCGGGAGATGAGCAGTTCTTC.